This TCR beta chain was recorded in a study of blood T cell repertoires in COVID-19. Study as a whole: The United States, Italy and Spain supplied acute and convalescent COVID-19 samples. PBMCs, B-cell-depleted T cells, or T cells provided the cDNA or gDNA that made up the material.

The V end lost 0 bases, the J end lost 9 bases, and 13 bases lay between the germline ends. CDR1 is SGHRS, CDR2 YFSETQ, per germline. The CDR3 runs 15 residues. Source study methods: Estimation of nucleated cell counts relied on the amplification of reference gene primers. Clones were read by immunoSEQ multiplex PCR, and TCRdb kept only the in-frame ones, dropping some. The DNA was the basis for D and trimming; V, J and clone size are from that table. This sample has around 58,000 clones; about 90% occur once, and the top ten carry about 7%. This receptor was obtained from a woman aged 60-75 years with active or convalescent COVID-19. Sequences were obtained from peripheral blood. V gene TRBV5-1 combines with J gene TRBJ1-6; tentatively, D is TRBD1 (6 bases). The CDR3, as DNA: TGCGCCAGCAGCTTGGCCCAAGGACAGTTTTCACCCCTCCACTTT. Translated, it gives CASSLAQGQFSPLHF.